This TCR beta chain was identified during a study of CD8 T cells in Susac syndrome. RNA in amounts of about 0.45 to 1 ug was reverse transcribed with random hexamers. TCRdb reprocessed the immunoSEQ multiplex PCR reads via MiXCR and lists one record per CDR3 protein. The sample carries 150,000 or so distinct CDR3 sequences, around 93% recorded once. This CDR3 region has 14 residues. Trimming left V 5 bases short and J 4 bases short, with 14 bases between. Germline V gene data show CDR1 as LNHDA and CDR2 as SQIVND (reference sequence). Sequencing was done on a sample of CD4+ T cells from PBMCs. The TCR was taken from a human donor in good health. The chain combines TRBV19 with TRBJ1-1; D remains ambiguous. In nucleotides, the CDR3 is TGTGCCAGTAGTGTTCAAGAAAGTAGCACTGAAGCTTTCTTT. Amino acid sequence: CASSVQESSTEAFF.